This T cell receptor (beta chain) was found in a study of Graves' ophthalmopathy and Graves' hyperthyroidism. Study-wide background: Sampling took place at initial diagnosis, with peripheral blood obtained before any treatment. Study-level findings and limits: Most clonotypes expanded in thyroid above 0.001 frequency were present in blood too.

About this clonotype: Its antigen is not identified.

Amplification of TCR beta CDR3 regions used RNA transcripts. A first-round RT-PCR used HTBI primers, followed by a second-round multiplex PCR. TCRdb ran MiXCR on the multiplex PCR reads and lists one entry per CDR3 protein. The sample consists of over 150,000 distinct CDR3 sequences, 30% to 45% of them appearing once. The V and J ends lost 5 bases and 5 bases, in that order; junction bases with no gene match: 7. CDR3 length equals 15 residues. Germline CDR1 reads SGHTA; CDR2 reads FQGNSA. This chain links TRBV7-2 with TRBJ2-2; 8 positions agree with TRBD2. Sequenced input: peripheral blood. This TCR was recovered from a woman between 40 and 50 years old with Graves' ophthalmopathy. This CDR3 is CASSLTSGMTGELFF. The CDR3 DNA sequence: TGTGCCAGCAGCCTAACTAGCGGTATGACCGGGGAGCTGTTTTTT.